The rows below give T cell receptor beta chains drawn from one sample of a study of blood T cell repertoires in COVID-19. Some clones are missing from TCRdb's copy, which holds only in-frame ones; the method was immunoSEQ multiplex PCR. This table holds 130,000 to 150,000 clones, more than 70% found once. The material sequenced was peripheral blood. The receptor source for this set is a man aged 45-65 years with active or convalescent COVID-19. The CDR3 runs from the conserved cysteine through the conserved F or W. Each record gives: CDR3 DNA, CDR3 protein, clone size, D gene, CDR3 length, V gene, J gene. D genes are given only for firm matches. Part of the rows lack a size; the others show once, few, many or a class for expanded clones.

TGTGCCAGCAGCTCTCCGGGGACAGGCCCGGCGGGTCGAGACAATGAGCAGTTCTTC,CASSSPGTGPAGRDNEQFF,NA,TRBD1,19,TRBV7-3,TRBJ2-1
TGTGCCAGCAGCCATACTAGCCGATCTAGCACAGATACGCAGTATTTT,CASSHTSRSSTDTQYF,NA,NA,16,TRBV13,TRBJ2-3
TGCAGCGTTGAAGCCAGTCCGCCTACCGGGGAGCTGTTTTTT,CSVEASPPTGELFF,NA,NA,14,TRBV29-1,TRBJ2-2
TGTGCCAGTAGTATTATGGGACTGCAGTTCTTC,CASSIMGLQFF,NA,NA,11,TRBV19,TRBJ2-1
TGTGCCAGCAGTTTAGGAAAGGTCAGGTCCTATGAAAAACTGTTTTTT,CASSLGKVRSYEKLFF,NA,NA,16,TRBV28,TRBJ1-4
TGTGCCATCAGGGAGGGACAGGGTGATGAAAAACTGTTTTTT,CAIREGQGDEKLFF,NA,TRBD1,14,TRBV10-3,TRBJ1-4
TGTGCCAGCAGTTTACGGTTCTTCTCTAGCGGGGTGGTCGAACAGTTCTTC,CASSLRFFSSGVVEQFF,NA,TRBD2,17,TRBV27,TRBJ2-1
TGTGCCAGCAGCCGAAAACTAGAACCCTCAACAGATACGCAGTATTTT,CASSRKLEPSTDTQYF,NA,NA,16,TRBV3-1/TRBV3-2,TRBJ2-3
TGTGCCAGCAGGTCGACAGGGGGCAATCAGCCCCAGCATTTT,CASRSTGGNQPQHF,NA,TRBD1,14,TRBV28,TRBJ1-5
TGCAGCGTTGAAGGGACTAGCGTATCAGATACGCAGTATTTT,CSVEGTSVSDTQYF,few,TRBD2,14,TRBV29-1,TRBJ2-3
TGTGCCAGCCCCCAGACTAGCGCCTCCTACGAGCAGTACTTC,CASPQTSASYEQYF,NA,TRBD2,14,TRBV11-3,TRBJ2-7
TGTGCCAGCAGTTCGACGCCGGGACTAGCGACCTCCTACAATGAGCAGTTCTTC,CASSSTPGLATSYNEQFF,NA,TRBD2,18,TRBV27,TRBJ2-1
TGTGCCAGCAGTCCCCTCCGGGGGAGGTCCTATAATTCACCCCTCCACTTT,CASSPLRGRSYNSPLHF,NA,NA,17,TRBV28,TRBJ1-6
TGTGCCAGCAGCGTAGTTGGGAGCTCCTACGAGCAGTACTTC,CASSVVGSSYEQYF,NA,NA,14,TRBV9,TRBJ2-7
TGTGCCAGCAGCCGGACACCGACCTCCTACGAGCAGTACTTC,CASSRTPTSYEQYF,NA,NA,14,TRBV28,TRBJ2-7
TGTGCCAGTAGTATCGGGACAGGGGGCGTCGAGACCCAGTACTTC,CASSIGTGGVETQYF,NA,TRBD1,15,TRBV19,TRBJ2-5
TGTGCCAGCAGCTTAATGGGCGGACAGGGAGGCACCGGGGAGCTGTTTTTT,CASSLMGGQGGTGELFF,NA,TRBD1,17,TRBV7-3,TRBJ2-2
TGCGCCAGCAGCTTGGCGGGTAGTGGCTCTGGAAACACCATATATTTT,CASSLAGSGSGNTIYF,NA,NA,16,TRBV5-1,TRBJ1-3
TGTGCCAGCAGCTTAGGGACTAGCACCGGGGCCAACGTCCTGACTTTC,CASSLGTSTGANVLTF,NA,TRBD2,16,TRBV5-4,TRBJ2-6
TGTGCCAGCAGTTTAGCGGGGGCGTCCTACAATGAGCAGTTCTTC,CASSLAGASYNEQFF,NA,NA,15,TRBV27,TRBJ2-1
TGTGCCAGCAGGACCGGGACACTTAGGAAGTATACGCAGTATTTT,CASRTGTLRKYTQYF,NA,NA,15,TRBV27,TRBJ2-3
TGCGCCAGCAGCCGACAAACAGGGGATTACTACAATGAGCAGTTCTTC,CASSRQTGDYYNEQFF,NA,TRBD1,16,TRBV4-1,TRBJ2-1
TGTGCCAGCTCACCTCTAGGAAGAACAGGGACCAACACCGGGGAGCTGTTTTTT,CASSPLGRTGTNTGELFF,NA,NA,18,TRBV18,TRBJ2-2
TGCAGTGCTATTGATCCCTACATGACTAGCGGGGACAACGAGCAGTACTTC,CSAIDPYMTSGDNEQYF,NA,TRBD2,17,TRBV20-1,TRBJ2-7
TGTGCCAGCAGCTTATTCGGGGGAGCTAGCTCCTACGAGCAGTACTTC,CASSLFGGASSYEQYF,NA,NA,16,TRBV5-5,TRBJ2-7
TGCAGTGCTAGTGAGGCTGATAATTCACCCCTCCACTTT,CSASEADNSPLHF,once,NA,13,TRBV20-1,TRBJ1-6
TGTGCCAGTAGTCGCCGCGGGGGGCGGGGTGATCAGCCCCAGCATTTT,CASSRRGGRGDQPQHF,NA,NA,16,TRBV19,TRBJ1-5